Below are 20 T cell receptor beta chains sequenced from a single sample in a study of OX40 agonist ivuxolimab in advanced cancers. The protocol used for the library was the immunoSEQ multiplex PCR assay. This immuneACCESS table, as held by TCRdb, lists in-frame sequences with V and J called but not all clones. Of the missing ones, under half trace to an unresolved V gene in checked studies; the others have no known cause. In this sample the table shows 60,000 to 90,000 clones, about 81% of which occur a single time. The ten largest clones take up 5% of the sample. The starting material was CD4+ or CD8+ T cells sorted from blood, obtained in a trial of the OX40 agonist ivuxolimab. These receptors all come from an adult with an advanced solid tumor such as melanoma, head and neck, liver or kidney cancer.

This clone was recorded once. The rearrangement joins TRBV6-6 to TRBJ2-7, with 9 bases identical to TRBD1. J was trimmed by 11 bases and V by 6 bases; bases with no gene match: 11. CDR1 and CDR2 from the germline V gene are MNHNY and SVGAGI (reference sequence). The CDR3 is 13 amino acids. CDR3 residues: CASRTTGGGSEYF. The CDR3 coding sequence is TGTGCCAGCAGAACTACAGGGGGCGGATCTGAGTACTTC.

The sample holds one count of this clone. CDR3 in amino acids: CASSLASSGNTIYF. In DNA form, the CDR3 reads TGCGCCAGCAGCTTAGCGAGCTCTGGAAACACCATATATTTT. This chain links TRBV5-1 with TRBJ1-3; the D is unclear. Germline V lookup: CDR1 SGHRS, CDR2 YFSETQ. This CDR3 is 14 amino acids long. Trimming took off 2 bases at V and 0 bases at J, with 6 bases between the two ends.

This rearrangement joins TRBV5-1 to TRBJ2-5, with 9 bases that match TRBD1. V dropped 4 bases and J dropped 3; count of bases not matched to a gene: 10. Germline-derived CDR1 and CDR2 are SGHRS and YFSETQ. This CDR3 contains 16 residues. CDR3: CASSPNRGRGEETQYF. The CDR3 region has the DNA TGCGCCAGCAGCCCCAACAGGGGGCGAGGTGAAGAGACCCAGTACTTC.

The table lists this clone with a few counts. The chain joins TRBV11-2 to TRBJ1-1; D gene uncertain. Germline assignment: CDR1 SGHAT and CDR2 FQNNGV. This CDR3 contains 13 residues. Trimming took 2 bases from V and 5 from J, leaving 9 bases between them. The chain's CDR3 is CASSLSEGTEAFF. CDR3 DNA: TGTGCCAGCAGCTTATCTGAGGGTACTGAAGCTTTCTTT.

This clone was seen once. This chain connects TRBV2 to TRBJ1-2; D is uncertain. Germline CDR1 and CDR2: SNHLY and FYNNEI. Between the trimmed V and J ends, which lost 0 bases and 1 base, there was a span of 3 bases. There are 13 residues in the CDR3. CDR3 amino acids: CASSEARNYGYTF. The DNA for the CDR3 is TGTGCCAGCAGTGAAGCCCGTAACTATGGCTACACCTTC.

The CDR3 region has the DNA TGTGCCAGCACCGCGGACAGGTCGAACACTGAAGCTTTCTTT. Its translation is CASTADRSNTEAFF. The V gene is TRBV25-1, the J gene TRBJ1-1, with TRBD1 matching over 7 bases. The CDR3 contains 14 residues. In germline, CDR1 is MGHDK, CDR2 SYGVNS. J lost 1 base, V lost 7 bases, and 6 bases had no gene match. Complete variable domain (other parts from reference TRBV25-1 and TRBJ1-1): EADIYQTPRYLVIGTGKKITLECSQTMGHDKMYWYQQDPGMELHLIHYSYGVNSTEKGDLSSESTVSRIRTEHFPLTLESARPSHTSQYLCASTADRSNTEAFFGQGTRLTVV.

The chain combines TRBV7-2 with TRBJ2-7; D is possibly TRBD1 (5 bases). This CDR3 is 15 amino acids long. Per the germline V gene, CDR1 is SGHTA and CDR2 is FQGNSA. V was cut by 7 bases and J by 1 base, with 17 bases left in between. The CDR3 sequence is CASILGQSGSYEQYF. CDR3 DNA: TGTGCCAGCATCTTGGGGCAGAGTGGGTCCTACGAGCAGTACTTC.

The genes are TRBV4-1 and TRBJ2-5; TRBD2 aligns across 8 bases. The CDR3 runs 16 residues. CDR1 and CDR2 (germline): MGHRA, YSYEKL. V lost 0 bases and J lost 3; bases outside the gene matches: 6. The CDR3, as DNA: TGCGCCAGCAGCCAAGATGCCAGCGGGGGAAAAGAGACCCAGTACTTC. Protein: CASSQDASGGKETQYF.

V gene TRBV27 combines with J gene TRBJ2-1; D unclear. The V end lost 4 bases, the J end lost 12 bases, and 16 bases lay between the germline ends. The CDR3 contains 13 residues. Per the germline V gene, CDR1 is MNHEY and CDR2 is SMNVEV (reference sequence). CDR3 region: CASSSPFDWGQFF. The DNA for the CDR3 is TGTGCCAGCAGTTCCCCCTTCGATTGGGGGCAGTTCTTC.

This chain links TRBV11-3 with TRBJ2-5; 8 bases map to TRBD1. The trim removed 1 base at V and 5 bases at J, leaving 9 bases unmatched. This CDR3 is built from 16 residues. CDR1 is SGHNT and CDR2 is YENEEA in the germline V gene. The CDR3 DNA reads TGTGCCAGCAGCTTAGCTTGGGACAGGAGGGGGGAGACCCAGTACTTC. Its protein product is CASSLAWDRRGETQYF.

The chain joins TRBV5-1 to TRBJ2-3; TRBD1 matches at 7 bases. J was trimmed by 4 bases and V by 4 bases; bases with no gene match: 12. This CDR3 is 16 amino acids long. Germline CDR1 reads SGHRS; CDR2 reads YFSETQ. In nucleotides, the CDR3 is TGCGCCAGCAGCAGTGGGACAGCCCGAACTGCAGATACGCAGTATTTT. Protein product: CASSSGTARTADTQYF.

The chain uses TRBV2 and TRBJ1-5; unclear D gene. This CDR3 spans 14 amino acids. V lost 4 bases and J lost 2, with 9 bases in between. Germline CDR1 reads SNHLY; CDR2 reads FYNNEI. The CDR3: CASSARSGNQPQHF. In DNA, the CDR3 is TGTGCCAGCAGTGCTCGATCAGGCAATCAGCCCCAGCATTTT.

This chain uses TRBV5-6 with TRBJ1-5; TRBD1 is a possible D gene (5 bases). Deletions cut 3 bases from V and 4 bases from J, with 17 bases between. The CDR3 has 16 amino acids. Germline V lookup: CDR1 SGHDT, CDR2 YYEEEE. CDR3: CASSSTGTPSNQPQHF. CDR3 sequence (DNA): TGTGCCAGCAGCTCTACCGGGACCCCGAGTAATCAGCCCCAGCATTTT.

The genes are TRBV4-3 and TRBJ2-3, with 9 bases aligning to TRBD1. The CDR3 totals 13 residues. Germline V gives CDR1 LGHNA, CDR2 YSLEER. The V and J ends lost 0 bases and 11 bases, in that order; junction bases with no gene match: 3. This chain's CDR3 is CASSQDTTGGQYF. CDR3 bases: TGCGCCAGCAGCCAAGACACGACAGGGGGGCAGTATTTT.

The chain's CDR3 is CASSLGRGANVLTF. CDR3 nucleotides: TGTGCCAGCAGTCTGGGGAGGGGGGCCAACGTCCTGACTTTC. J is TRBJ2-6 and V is TRBV2; TRBD2 is a possible D gene (6 bases). The ends were cut back, 5 bases at V and 4 bases at J, with 9 bases in the middle. Germline assignment: CDR1 SNHLY and CDR2 FYNNEI. The CDR3 is made up of 14 amino acids.

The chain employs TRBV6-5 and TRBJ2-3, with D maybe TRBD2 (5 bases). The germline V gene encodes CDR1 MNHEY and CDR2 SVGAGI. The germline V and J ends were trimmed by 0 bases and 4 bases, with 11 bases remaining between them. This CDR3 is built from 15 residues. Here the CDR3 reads CASSYSSGVPDTQYF. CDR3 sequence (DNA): TGTGCCAGCAGTTACTCTTCCGGGGTCCCAGATACGCAGTATTTT.

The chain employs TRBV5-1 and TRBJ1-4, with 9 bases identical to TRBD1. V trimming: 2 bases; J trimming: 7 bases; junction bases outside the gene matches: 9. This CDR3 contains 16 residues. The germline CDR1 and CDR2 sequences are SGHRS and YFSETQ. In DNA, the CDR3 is TGCGCCAGCAGCTTAATTCCGGGACAGGGCAGTGAAAAACTGTTTTTT. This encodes CASSLIPGQGSEKLFF.

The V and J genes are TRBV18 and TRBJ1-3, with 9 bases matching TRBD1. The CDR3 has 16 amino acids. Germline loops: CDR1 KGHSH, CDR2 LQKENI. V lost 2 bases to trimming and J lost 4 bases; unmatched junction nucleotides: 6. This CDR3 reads CASSPYTGGAGNTIYF. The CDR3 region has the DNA TGTGCCAGCTCACCATACACAGGGGGCGCCGGAAACACCATATATTTT.

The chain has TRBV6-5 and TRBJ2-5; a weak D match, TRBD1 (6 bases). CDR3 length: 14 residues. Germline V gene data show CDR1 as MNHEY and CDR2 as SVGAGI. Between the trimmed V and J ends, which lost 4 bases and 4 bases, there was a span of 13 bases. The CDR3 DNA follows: TGTGCCAGCAGTTTTCAACAGGGACGAGAGACCCAGTACTTC. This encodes CASSFQQGRETQYF.

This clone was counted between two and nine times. Here the CDR3 DNA reads TGTGCCAGCTCACCACCTTTTCACTCTGGAAACACCATATATTTT. It translates to CASSPPFHSGNTIYF. The rearrangement uses TRBV18 and TRBJ1-3; D remains unclear. Trimming took 0 bases from V and 0 from J, leaving 6 bases between them. Germline CDR1 reads KGHSH; CDR2 reads LQKENI. This CDR3 region has 15 residues.